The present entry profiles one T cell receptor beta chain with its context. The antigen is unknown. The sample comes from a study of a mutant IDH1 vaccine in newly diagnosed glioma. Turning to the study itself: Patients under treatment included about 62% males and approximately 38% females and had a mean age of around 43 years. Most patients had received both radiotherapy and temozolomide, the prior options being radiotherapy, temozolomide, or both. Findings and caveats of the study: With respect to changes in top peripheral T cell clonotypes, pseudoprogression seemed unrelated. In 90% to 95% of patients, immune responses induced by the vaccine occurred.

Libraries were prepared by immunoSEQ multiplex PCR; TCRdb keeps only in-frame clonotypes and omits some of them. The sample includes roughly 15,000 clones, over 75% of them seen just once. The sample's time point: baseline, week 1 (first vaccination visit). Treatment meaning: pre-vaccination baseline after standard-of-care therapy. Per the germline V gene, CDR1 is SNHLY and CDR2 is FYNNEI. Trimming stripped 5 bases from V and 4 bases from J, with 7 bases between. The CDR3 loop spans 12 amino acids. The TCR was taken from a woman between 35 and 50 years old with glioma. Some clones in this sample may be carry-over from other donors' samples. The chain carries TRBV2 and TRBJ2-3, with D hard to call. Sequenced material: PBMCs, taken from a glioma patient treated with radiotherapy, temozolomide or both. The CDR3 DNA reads TGTGCCAGCAGTTACAGATCAGATACGCAGTATTTT. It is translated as CASSYRSDTQYF.